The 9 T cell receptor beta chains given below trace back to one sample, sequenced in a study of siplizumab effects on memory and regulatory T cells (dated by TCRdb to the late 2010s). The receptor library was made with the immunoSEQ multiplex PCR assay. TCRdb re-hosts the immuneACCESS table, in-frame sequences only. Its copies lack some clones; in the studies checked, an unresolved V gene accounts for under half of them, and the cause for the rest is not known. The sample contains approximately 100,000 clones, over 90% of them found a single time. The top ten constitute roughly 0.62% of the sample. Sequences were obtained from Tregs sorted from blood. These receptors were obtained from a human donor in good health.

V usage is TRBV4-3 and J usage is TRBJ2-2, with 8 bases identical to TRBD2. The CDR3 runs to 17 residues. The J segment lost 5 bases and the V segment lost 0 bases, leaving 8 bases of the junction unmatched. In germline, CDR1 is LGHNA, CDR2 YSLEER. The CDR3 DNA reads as TGCGCCAGCAGCCAAGACACCGACGTAGCGGGAACCGGGGAGCTGTTTTTT. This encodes CASSQDTDVAGTGELFF.

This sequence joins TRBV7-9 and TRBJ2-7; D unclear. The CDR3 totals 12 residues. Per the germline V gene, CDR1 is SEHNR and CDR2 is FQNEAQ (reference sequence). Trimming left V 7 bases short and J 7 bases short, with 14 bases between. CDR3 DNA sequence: TGTGCCAGCACCTCCGTTCGTGGGGAGCAGTACTTC. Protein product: CASTSVRGEQYF.

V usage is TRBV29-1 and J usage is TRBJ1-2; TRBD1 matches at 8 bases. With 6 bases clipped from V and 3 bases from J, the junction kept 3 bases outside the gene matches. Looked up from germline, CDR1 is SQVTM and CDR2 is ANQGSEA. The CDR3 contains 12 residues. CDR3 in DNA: TGCAGCGTGAAGGACAGGGACTATGGCTACACCTTC. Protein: CSVKDRDYGYTF. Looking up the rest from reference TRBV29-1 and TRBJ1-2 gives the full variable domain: SAVISQKPSRDICQRGTSLTIQCQVDSQVTMMFWYRQQPGQSLTLIATANQGSEATYESGFVIDKFPISRPNLTFSTLTVSNMSPEDSSIYLCSVKDRDYGYTFGSGTRLTVV.

CDR3 in DNA: TGTGCCAGCAGCTTAGTTGGAGGGGGAGCTAACTATGGCTACACCTTC. Translation: CASSLVGGGANYGYTF. The J gene is TRBJ1-2, the V gene TRBV7-8; a possible D gene is TRBD1 (6 bases). V was clipped by 1 base and J by 0 bases, with 12 bases between them. The CDR3 runs to 16 residues. The V gene's germline CDR1 is SGHVS and CDR2 FQNEAQ.

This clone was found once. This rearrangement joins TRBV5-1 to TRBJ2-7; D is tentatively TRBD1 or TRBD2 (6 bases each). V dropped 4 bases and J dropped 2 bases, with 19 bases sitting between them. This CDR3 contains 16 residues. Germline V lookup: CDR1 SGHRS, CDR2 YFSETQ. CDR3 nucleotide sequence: TGCGCCAGCAGCCGGACTACAGGGCAGGTCGCCTACGAGCAGTACTTC. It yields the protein CASSRTTGQVAYEQYF.

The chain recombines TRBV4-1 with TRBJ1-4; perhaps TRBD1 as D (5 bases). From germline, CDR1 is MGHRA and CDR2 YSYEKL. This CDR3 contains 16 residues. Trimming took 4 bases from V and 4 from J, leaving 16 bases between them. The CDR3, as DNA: TGCGCCAGCAGCCGAGGAACAGGTCTTGGTAATGAAAAACTGTTTTTT. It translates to CASSRGTGLGNEKLFF.

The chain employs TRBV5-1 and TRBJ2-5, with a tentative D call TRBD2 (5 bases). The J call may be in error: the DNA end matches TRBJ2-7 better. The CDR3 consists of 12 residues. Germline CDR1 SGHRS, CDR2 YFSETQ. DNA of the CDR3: TGCGCCAGCAGCTTCAGCGGCTACGAGCAGTACTTC. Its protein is CASSFSGYEQYF.

The CDR3 reads CASSLVRPTWDEQFF. CDR3 in DNA: TGTGCCAGCAGCTTAGTCCGTCCAACCTGGGATGAGCAGTTCTTC. V usage is TRBV11-2 and J usage is TRBJ2-1; D uncertain. CDR3 length equals 15 residues. CDR1 and CDR2 (germline): SGHAT, FQNNGV. The V end lost 1 base, the J end lost 8 bases, and 15 bases lay between the germline ends.

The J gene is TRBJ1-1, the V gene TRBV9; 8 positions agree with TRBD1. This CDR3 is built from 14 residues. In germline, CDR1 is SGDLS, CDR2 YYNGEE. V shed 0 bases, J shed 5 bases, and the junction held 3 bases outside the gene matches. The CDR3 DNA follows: TGTGCCAGCAGCGTAGGAACAGGGGGGACTGAAGCTTTCTTT. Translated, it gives CASSVGTGGTEAFF.